The TCR beta chain described here comes from a study of T-cell memory formation after mild COVID-19. Study summary: The two donors had largely donor-specific TCR clusters.

General study results and limits: Still unconfirmed is whether the second-wave clones peaking on day 37 recognized SARS-CoV-2. Clones that shrank (day 15 to 85) were balanced CD4/CD8, whereas later expanders leaned CD4+.

Each CDR3 protein is one row after TCRdb ran MiXCR on the 5' RACE reads. There are just over 350,000 distinct CDR3 sequences in the sample; around 15% occur only once, and less than 25% lies in the top ten. Of note for this clonotype: Its matching antigen is unknown.

The sample comprised PBMCs or a T cell subset sorted from them (not recorded which). The clonotype comes from a young man who had mild COVID-19 (a few samples of this study predate the infection). Cell type and time point are not known.

CDR3 region: CASRSRVPEAFF. In DNA form, the CDR3 reads TGTGCCAGCAGATCCAGGGTCCCTGAAGCTTTCTTT. The chain employs TRBV7-9 and TRBJ1-1; D possibly corresponds to TRBD1 (5 bases). From germline, CDR1 is SEHNR and CDR2 FQNEAQ (reference sequence). The CDR3 sequence is 12 residues long. Between the trimmed V and J ends, which lost 6 bases and 6 bases, there was a span of 11 bases.